This record concerns one TCR beta chain sequence. Antigen unknown. The CDR3 totals 16 residues. V gave up 4 bases and J gave up 0 bases, with 14 bases separating them. CDR1 is SGDLS, CDR2 YYNGEE, per germline. The sample originates from a study of CD8 T cells in Susac syndrome. Random hexamers were used to reverse transcribe roughly 0.45 to 1 ug of RNA. The method of amplification for TCR beta CDR3 was immunoSEQ multiplex PCR, covering 54 Vbeta and 13 Jbeta. TCRdb passed the immunoSEQ multiplex PCR reads through MiXCR, listing each CDR3 protein once. Here the sample spans approximately 300,000 distinct CDR3 sequences, 75% to 90% being singletons. Study results and limitations: The study conceded that relatively few individuals underwent its TCR sequencing and HLA analysis.

Sequencing of TCR beta was performed on blood CD8+ and CD4+ T cells. The multiple sclerosis control group comprised treatment-naive patients with stable or active relapsing-remitting disease. The genes are TRBV9 and TRBJ2-1; D is undetermined. Sequencing was performed on CD8+ T cells from PBMCs. This receptor was identified in a human donor with multiple sclerosis. CDR3 in DNA: TGTGCCAGCAGCTCCAGTGGGCAGCTCTCCTACAATGAGCAGTTCTTC. As protein: CASSSSGQLSYNEQFF.